The clone carrying this T cell receptor (beta chain) was observed once. Its antigen remains unknown. The data were obtained in a study of cytomegalovirus exposure and HLA in healthy donors. Notes on the study in general: Most CMV-associated TCR beta chains were later found to appear HLA-restricted. TCR beta V- and J-gene trimming, according to a later analysis, was linked to a missense DCLRE1C variant. Researchers catalogued under 200 TCR beta chains as cytomegalovirus-associated.

The CDR3 extends over 12 amino acids. Germline V gene data show CDR1 as KGHSH and CDR2 as LQKENI. The junction had 3 bases not matched to a gene; V was cut back by 6 bases and J by 7 bases. Use of 60 Vbeta and 13 Jbeta primers characterized the PCR. Methods used by the authors: Unique TCR beta chains numbered about 79 million in a later analysis, with around 11 million shared. Sequenced by immunoSEQ multiplex PCR; TCRdb stores in-frame clones only, minus some. V and J calls and clone size come straight from that table; D and trimming were deduced from the DNA. The sample records roughly 120,000 clones, roughly 80% being singletons.

The sample taken for sequencing was PBMCs. This rearrangement joins TRBV18 to TRBJ1-2; 9 bases agree with TRBD1. The sequence was obtained from a man between 25 and 39 years old in good health and CMV-seropositive. CDR3 in amino acids: CASSPDRGGYTF. CDR3 DNA: TGTGCCAGCTCCCCGGACAGGGGTGGCTACACCTTC.